Detailed here is one T cell receptor beta chain. The sample belongs to a study of blood T cell repertoires in COVID-19. CDR1 and CDR2 (germline): SGHAT, FQNNGV. V shed 1 base, J shed 9 bases, and the junction held 9 bases outside the gene matches. This CDR3 has 15 residues. Only in-frame clones appear in the TCRdb table, and some are missing; sequencing was by immunoSEQ multiplex PCR. This sample has roughly 180,000 clones; roughly 76% occur once, and the top ten carry 8.6%. The sequence was collected from a woman aged 45-60 years with active or convalescent COVID-19. Sample: peripheral blood. This chain joins TRBV11-2 and TRBJ2-1, with TRBD2 identical over 7 bases. The CDR3 DNA reads as TGTGCCAGCAGCTTAGGGGGTCGGGGGGTGAGTGAGCAGTTCTTC. It translates to CASSLGGRGVSEQFF. Combining the CDR3 with reference TRBV11-2 and TRBJ2-1 gives the whole variable domain EAGVAQSPRYKIIEKRQSVAFWCNPISGHATLYWYQQILGQGPKLLIQFQNNGVVDDSQLPKDRFSAERLKGVDSTLKIQPAKLEDSAVYLCASSLGGRGVSEQFFGPGTRLTVL.